This paragraph reports one T cell receptor (beta chain). This record belongs to a study of blood T cell repertoires in COVID-19. Germline V gene lookup returns CDR1 SGHVS and CDR2 FQNEAQ. This CDR3 is 15 amino acids long. With 6 bases clipped from V and 1 base from J, the junction kept 9 bases outside the gene matches. Original analysis: Amplification of reference gene primers provided the estimated nucleated cell counts. Sequencing used immunoSEQ multiplex PCR; TCRdb keeps in-frame clones, though not all of them. V, J and clone size derive from that table, while D and trimming were established from the DNA sequence. Altogether roughly 100,000 clones are present, roughly 84% being singletons, with the ten largest covering roughly 6%.

This clonotype was sampled from a human donor in a cohort sampled during active COVID-19. Sample: peripheral blood. The chain joins TRBV7-8 to TRBJ2-7; 7 bases line up with TRBD2. This CDR3 reads CASSESSGTSYEQYF. As DNA, the CDR3 is TGTGCCAGCAGTGAATCCAGCGGGACTTCCTACGAGCAGTACTTC.